This T cell receptor beta chain was retrieved from a study of metastatic and nonmetastatic thyroid tumors. Study findings and constraints: It was reported that TCR beta diversity was significantly higher in malignant thyroid tumors than benign nodules, in blood and tumor.

TCRdb reanalyzed the PCR reads via MiXCR. Here the sample spans 30,000 to 35,000 clones, approximately 16% being singletons. This clone was counted at least ten times. Antigen unknown. Nobody among the patients had been given any treatment before thyroid surgery. The CDR3 has 15 residues. In germline, CDR1 is LGHDT, CDR2 YNNKEL (reference sequence). J lost 3 bases, V lost 1 base, and 6 bases had no gene match. This sequence originates from a male donor with papillary thyroid cancer or a benign thyroid nodule (not recorded which). Some clones in this sample may be carry-over from other donors' samples. The V and J genes are TRBV3-1 and TRBJ2-7, with 7 bases that match TRBD1. The sample consisted of blood. CDR3 bases: TGTGCCAGCAGCCAAGGGAAGGGGGCGAACTACGAGCAGTACTTC. Translating gives CASSQGKGANYEQYF.